This TCR beta chain was captured by sequencing in a study of T cells in Graves' hyperthyroidism and ophthalmopathy. This clonotype was seen at least ten times. Its antigen is not known. RNA transcripts served as the template for amplifying TCR beta CDR3 regions. Primed by the HTBI set, a first-round RT-PCR was run on the TCR CDR3. TCRdb fed the multiplex PCR reads into MiXCR, producing one record per CDR3 protein. This table holds roughly 180,000 distinct CDR3 sequences, approximately 9% found once. PBMCs were derived from roughly 9.6 ml fresh peripheral blood. The length of the CDR3 is 14 residues. The germline CDR1 and CDR2 sequences are DFQATT and SNEGSKA (reference sequence). V shed 6 bases and J 2 bases; nucleotides not matched to a gene: 5. General study findings and limits: Most clonotypes expanded in the thyroid (above 0.001) were also present in blood. The model anticipated ophthalmopathy a median around six months pre-onset.

Sequences were obtained from blood. This TCR was recovered from a woman aged 18-29 years with Graves' hyperthyroidism that later progressed to Graves' ophthalmopathy. V and J are TRBV20-1 and TRBJ2-7, with TRBD2 matching 12 bases. CDR3 sequence reads: CSASSGRVTYEQYF. CDR3 DNA: TGCAGTGCATCTAGCGGGAGGGTTACCTACGAGCAGTACTTC.